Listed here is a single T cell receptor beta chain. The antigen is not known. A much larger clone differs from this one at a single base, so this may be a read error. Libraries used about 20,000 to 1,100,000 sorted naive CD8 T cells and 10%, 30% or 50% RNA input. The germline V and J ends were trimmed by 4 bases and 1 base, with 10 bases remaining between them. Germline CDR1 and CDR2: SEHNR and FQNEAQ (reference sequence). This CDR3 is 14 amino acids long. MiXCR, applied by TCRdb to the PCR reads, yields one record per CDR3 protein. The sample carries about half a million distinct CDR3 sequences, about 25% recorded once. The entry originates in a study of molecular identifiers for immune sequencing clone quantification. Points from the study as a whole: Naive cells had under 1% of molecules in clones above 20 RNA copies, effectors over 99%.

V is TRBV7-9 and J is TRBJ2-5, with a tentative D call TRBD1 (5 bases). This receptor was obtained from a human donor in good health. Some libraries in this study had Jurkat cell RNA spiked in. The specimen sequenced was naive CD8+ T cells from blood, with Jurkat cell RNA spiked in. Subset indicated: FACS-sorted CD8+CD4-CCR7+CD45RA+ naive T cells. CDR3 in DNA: TGTGCCAGCAGCTCCAAGACAGTCCAAGAGACCCAGTACTTC. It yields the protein CASSSKTVQETQYF.